This is a list of T cell receptor beta chains from one sample in a study of a mutant IDH1 vaccine in newly diagnosed glioma. TCRdb keeps only in-frame clones here, not all; method: immunoSEQ multiplex PCR. The sample includes about 32,000 clones, approximately 80% of them seen just once. The starting material was PBMCs, obtained from a glioma patient treated with radiotherapy, temozolomide or both. These receptors originate from a man younger than 45 with glioma. CDR3s include the opening cysteine and the closing phenylalanine or tryptophan. A D gene is named only where the DNA matches it firmly. Only some rows state a clone size, as once, few, many or a class for expanded clones.

size: .; V: TRBV7-2; length: 13; J: TRBJ2-7; D: TRBD1; DNA: TGTGCCAGCAGCTTAGCGAACAGGGGTGTGCAGTACTTC; CDR3: CASSLANRGVQYF
size: few; V: TRBV4-2; length: 17; J: TRBJ1-2; D: TRBD1; DNA: TGTGCCAGCAGCCAAGATTTAGGGACAGGGGGCGACTATGGCTACACCTTC; CDR3: CASSQDLGTGGDYGYTF
size: medium-sized; V: TRBV10-2; length: 14; J: TRBJ2-7; D: TRBD2; DNA: TGCGCCAGCTCCGGACTAGCGGGATTTTACGAGCAGTACTTC; CDR3: CASSGLAGFYEQYF
size: once; V: TRBV4-1; length: 15; J: TRBJ1-5; D: .; DNA: TGCGCCAGCAGCCAAGCGCTTCCTACCAATCAGCCCCAGCATTTT; CDR3: CASSQALPTNQPQHF
size: .; V: TRBV10-3; length: 13; J: TRBJ2-7; D: .; DNA: TGTGCCATCAGTGAACTCAGTACCTACGAGCAGTACTTC; CDR3: CAISELSTYEQYF
size: .; V: TRBV25-1; length: 13; J: TRBJ1-5; D: .; DNA: TGTGCCAGCAGTGAATGGGGGAATCAGCCCCAGCATTTT; CDR3: CASSEWGNQPQHF
size: once; V: TRBV29-1; length: 15; J: TRBJ1-1; D: .; DNA: TGCAGCGTTGAGGTCCAGGGCATCATGAACACTGAAGCTTTCTTT; CDR3: CSVEVQGIMNTEAFF
size: .; V: TRBV30; length: 13; J: TRBJ2-3; D: TRBD1; DNA: TGTGCCTGGGAAGGGACAGGGGGAGATACGCAGTATTTT; CDR3: CAWEGTGGDTQYF
size: .; V: TRBV9; length: 16; J: TRBJ2-7; D: TRBD1; DNA: TGTGCCAGCAGCGTAGGTGGGACAGGGTATACCTACGAGCAGTACTTC; CDR3: CASSVGGTGYTYEQYF
size: .; V: TRBV5-1; length: 11; J: TRBJ2-1; D: .; DNA: TGCGCCAGCAGCCTGGGGAATGAGCAGTTCTTC; CDR3: CASSLGNEQFF
size: .; V: TRBV10-1; length: 16; J: TRBJ2-1; D: TRBD1; DNA: TGCGCCAGCAGTGAGTTCCGGGACAGGGGGTACAATGAGCAGTTCTTC; CDR3: CASSEFRDRGYNEQFF
size: .; V: TRBV30; length: 16; J: TRBJ1-2; D: TRBD1; DNA: TGTGCCTGGAGTTCAAGGGACAGGGGGCTAGTCTATGGCTACACCTTC; CDR3: CAWSSRDRGLVYGYTF
size: .; V: TRBV2; length: 14; J: TRBJ2-4; D: .; DNA: TGTGCCAGCAGCTCCCGAGTAGCCAAAAACATTCAGTACTTC; CDR3: CASSSRVAKNIQYF
size: .; V: TRBV10-2; length: 13; J: TRBJ2-1; D: .; DNA: TGCGCCAGCAGTGTGGGGGGTTTCAATGAGCAGTTCTTC; CDR3: CASSVGGFNEQFF
size: .; V: TRBV6-6; length: 13; J: TRBJ1-2; D: TRBD1; DNA: TGTGCCAGCAGCGGGACAGGGTTAGATGGCTACACCTTC; CDR3: CASSGTGLDGYTF
size: .; V: TRBV5-1; length: 14; J: TRBJ2-7; D: TRBD1; DNA: TGCGCCAGCAGCGGAGGGACAGGGAGCTACGAGCAGTACTTC; CDR3: CASSGGTGSYEQYF
size: once; V: TRBV4-1; length: 17; J: TRBJ1-5; D: TRBD1; DNA: TGCGCCAGCAGCCAATACCTCGGACAGGAGAGTAATCAGCCCCAGCATTTT; CDR3: CASSQYLGQESNQPQHF
size: .; V: TRBV7-9; length: 12; J: TRBJ2-3; D: .; DNA: TGTGCCAGCAGTCCTACAGGGTATACGCAGTATTTT; CDR3: CASSPTGYTQYF
size: .; V: TRBV9; length: 14; J: TRBJ1-1; D: .; DNA: TGTGCCAGCAGCGTAGTCCTTGGGAACACTGAAGCTTTCTTT; CDR3: CASSVVLGNTEAFF
size: few; V: TRBV27; length: 13; J: TRBJ1-2; D: .; DNA: TGTGCCAGCAGCCTGGGGGGCTATCTAGGCTACACCTTC; CDR3: CASSLGGYLGYTF
size: .; V: TRBV2; length: 13; J: TRBJ2-7; D: .; DNA: TGTGCCAGCAGTTTCGAGATGGACGACGAGCAGTACTTC; CDR3: CASSFEMDDEQYF
size: .; V: TRBV30; length: 17; J: TRBJ2-7; D: TRBD1; DNA: TGTGCCTGGAGTGACTTCATACAGGGGGGCCTTAGGTACGAGCAGTACTTC; CDR3: CAWSDFIQGGLRYEQYF
size: once; V: TRBV18; length: 19; J: TRBJ2-7; D: TRBD1; DNA: TGTGCCAGCTCACCGGAGGGACAGGGCCCTTTCTTTACTTCCTACGAGCAGTACTTC; CDR3: CASSPEGQGPFFTSYEQYF
size: few; V: TRBV7-9; length: 12; J: TRBJ1-5; D: TRBD1; DNA: TGTGCCAGCAGCCAGGGGGATCAGCCCCAGCATTTT; CDR3: CASSQGDQPQHF
size: .; V: TRBV7-2; length: 12; J: TRBJ2-3; D: .; DNA: TGTGCCAGCAGCTCGTGGGCAGATACGCAGTATTTT; CDR3: CASSSWADTQYF
size: .; V: TRBV5-1; length: 14; J: TRBJ2-7; D: .; DNA: TGCGCCAGCAGCTTCCAGGTCGGATCCAACGAGCAGTACTTC; CDR3: CASSFQVGSNEQYF
size: .; V: TRBV5-4; length: 13; J: TRBJ2-5; D: .; DNA: TGTGCCAGCAGCGGGGCGCCCCAAGAGACCCAGTACTTC; CDR3: CASSGAPQETQYF
size: .; V: TRBV29-1; length: 14; J: TRBJ2-3; D: TRBD1; DNA: TGCAGCGTTGGGGACAGGCGAAGCACAGATACGCAGTATTTT; CDR3: CSVGDRRSTDTQYF
size: .; V: TRBV5-5; length: 12; J: TRBJ2-7; D: .; DNA: TGTGCCAGCAGCATGGGAGTTTACGAGCAGTACTTC; CDR3: CASSMGVYEQYF
size: once; V: TRBV6-6; length: 14; J: TRBJ1-3; D: TRBD1; DNA: TGTGCCAGCAGTCTAGGGGGCACTGGAAACACCATATATTTT; CDR3: CASSLGGTGNTIYF
size: .; V: TRBV6-1; length: 12; J: TRBJ1-2; D: TRBD1; DNA: TGTGCCAGCACCAGGGGGTTGGATGGCTACACCTTC; CDR3: CASTRGLDGYTF
size: .; V: TRBV7-6; length: 16; J: TRBJ1-4; D: .; DNA: TGTGCCAGCAGCGCCCAGACAGCACTGGAAGTGGAAAAACTGTTTTTT; CDR3: CASSAQTALEVEKLFF
size: .; V: TRBV7-9; length: 11; J: TRBJ2-7; D: .; DNA: TGTGCCAGCAGCTCCTCTGTCGAGCAGTACTTC; CDR3: CASSSSVEQYF